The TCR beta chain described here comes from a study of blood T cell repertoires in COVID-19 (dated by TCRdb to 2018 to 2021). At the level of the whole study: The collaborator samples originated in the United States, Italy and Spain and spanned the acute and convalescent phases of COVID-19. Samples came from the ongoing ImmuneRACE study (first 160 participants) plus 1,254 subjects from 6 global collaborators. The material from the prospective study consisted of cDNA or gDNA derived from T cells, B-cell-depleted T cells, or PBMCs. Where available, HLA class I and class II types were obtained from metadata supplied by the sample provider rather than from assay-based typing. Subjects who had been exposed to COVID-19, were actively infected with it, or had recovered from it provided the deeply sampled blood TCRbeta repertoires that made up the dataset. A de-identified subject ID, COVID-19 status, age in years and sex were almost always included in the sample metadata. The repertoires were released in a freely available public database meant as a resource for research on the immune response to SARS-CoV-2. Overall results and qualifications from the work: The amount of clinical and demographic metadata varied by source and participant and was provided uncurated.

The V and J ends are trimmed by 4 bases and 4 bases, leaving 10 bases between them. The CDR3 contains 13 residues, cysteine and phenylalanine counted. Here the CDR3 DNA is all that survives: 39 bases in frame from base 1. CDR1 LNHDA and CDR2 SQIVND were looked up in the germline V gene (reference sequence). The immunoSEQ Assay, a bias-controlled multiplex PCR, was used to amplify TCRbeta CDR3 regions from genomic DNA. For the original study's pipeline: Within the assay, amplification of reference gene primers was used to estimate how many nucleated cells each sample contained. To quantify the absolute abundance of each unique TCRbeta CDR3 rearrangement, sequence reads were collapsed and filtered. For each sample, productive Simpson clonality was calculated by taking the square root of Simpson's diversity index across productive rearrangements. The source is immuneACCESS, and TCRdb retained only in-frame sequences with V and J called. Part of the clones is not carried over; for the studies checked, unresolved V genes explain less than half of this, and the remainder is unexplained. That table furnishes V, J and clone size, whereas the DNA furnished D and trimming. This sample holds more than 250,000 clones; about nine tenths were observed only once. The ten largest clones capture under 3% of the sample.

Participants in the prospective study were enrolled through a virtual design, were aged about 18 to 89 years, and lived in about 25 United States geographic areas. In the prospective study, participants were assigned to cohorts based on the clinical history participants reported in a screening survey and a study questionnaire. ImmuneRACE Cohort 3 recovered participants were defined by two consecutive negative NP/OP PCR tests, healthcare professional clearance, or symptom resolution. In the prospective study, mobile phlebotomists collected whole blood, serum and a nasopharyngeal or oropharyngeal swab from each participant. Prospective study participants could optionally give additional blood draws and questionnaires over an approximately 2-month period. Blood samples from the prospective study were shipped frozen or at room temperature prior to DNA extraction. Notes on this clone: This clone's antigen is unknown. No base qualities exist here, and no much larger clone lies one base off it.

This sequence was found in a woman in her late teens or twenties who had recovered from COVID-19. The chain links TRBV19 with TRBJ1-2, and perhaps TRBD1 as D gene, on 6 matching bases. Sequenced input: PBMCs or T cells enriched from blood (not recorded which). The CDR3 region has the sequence CASSRDTLYGYTF. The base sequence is TGTGCCAGTAGTAGGGACACCCTCTATGGCTACACCTTC. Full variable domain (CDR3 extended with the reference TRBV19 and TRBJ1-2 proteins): DGGITQSPKYLFRKEGQNVTLSCEQNLNHDAMYWYRQDPGQGLRLIYYSQIVNDFQKGDIAEGYSVSREKKESFPLTVTSAQKNPTAFYLCASSRDTLYGYTFGSGTRLTVV.